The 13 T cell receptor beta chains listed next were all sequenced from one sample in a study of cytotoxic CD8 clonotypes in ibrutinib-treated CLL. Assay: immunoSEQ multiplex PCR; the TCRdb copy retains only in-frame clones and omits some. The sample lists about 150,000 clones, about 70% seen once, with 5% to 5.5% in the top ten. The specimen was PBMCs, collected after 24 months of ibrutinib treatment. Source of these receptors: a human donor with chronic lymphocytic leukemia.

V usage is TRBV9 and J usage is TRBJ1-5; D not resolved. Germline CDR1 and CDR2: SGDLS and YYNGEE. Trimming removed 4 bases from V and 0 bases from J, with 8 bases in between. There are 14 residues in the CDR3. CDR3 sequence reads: CASSPGFSNQPQHF. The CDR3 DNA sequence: TGTGCCAGCAGCCCCGGGTTTAGCAATCAGCCCCAGCATTTT.

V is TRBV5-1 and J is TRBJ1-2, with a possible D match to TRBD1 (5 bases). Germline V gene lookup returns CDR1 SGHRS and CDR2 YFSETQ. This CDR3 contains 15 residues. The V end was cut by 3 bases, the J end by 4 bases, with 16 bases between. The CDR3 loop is CASSSSPGQGYGYTF. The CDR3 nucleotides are TGCGCCAGCAGCTCCTCTCCGGGCCAGGGCTATGGCTACACCTTC. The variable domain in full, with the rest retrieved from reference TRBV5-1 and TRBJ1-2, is KAGVTQTPRYLIKTRGQQVTLSCSPISGHRSVSWYQQTPGQGLQFLFEYFSETQRNKGNFPGRFSGRQFSNSRSEMNVSTLELGDSALYLCASSSSPGQGYGYTFGSGTRLTVV.

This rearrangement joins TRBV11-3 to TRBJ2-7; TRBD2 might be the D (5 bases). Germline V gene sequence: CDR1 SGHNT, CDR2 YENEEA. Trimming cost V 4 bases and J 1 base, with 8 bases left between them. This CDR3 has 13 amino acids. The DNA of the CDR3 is TGTGCCAGCAGCTCGGACTTTTCCTACGAGCAGTACTTC. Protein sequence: CASSSDFSYEQYF.

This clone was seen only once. The CDR3 bases are TGTGCCAGCTCACCTGGGGCACCGGCAAGCAATCAGCCCCAGCATTTT. Its protein product is CASSPGAPASNQPQHF. The J gene is TRBJ1-5, the V gene TRBV18, with D possibly TRBD1 on 5 matching bases. The CDR3 runs 16 residues. The germline V and J ends were trimmed by 3 bases and 1 base, with 13 bases remaining between them. Germline assignment: CDR1 KGHSH and CDR2 LQKENI.

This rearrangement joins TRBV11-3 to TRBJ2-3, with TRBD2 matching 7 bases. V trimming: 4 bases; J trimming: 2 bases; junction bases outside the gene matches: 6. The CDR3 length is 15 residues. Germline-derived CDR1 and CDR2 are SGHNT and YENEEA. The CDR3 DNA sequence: TGTGCCAGCAGCTGGCAGGGACTACTCACAGATACGCAGTATTTT. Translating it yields CASSWQGLLTDTQYF.

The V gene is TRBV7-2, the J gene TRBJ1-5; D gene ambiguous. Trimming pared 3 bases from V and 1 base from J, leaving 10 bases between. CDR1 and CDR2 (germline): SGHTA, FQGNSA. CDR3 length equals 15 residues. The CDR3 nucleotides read TGTGCCAGCAGCTTTACGGTGGGCAGCAATCAGCCCCAGCATTTT. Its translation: CASSFTVGSNQPQHF.

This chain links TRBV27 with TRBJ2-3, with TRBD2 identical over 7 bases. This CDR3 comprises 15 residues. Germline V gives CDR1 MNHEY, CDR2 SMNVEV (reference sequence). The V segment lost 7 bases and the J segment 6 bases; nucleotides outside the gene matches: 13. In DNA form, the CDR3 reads TGTGCCAGCACCAGGCGGGCAGCGGGGCGGGATACGCAGTATTTT. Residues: CASTRRAAGRDTQYF.

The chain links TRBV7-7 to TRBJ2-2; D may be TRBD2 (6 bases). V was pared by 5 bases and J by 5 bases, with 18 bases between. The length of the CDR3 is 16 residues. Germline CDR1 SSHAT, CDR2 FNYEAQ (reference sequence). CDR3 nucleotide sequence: TGTGCCAGCAGCCCCACGGGAGCCTATCTAACCGGGGAGCTGTTTTTT. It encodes CASSPTGAYLTGELFF.

For the CDR3, the DNA is TGTGCCAGTACCACCCGGCCGACCGGGGAGCTGTTTTTT. Protein sequence: CASTTRPTGELFF. The V call is TRBV19, the J call TRBJ2-2; D is unresolved. V lost 7 bases and J lost 5, with 11 bases in between. The V gene's germline CDR1 is LNHDA and CDR2 SQIVND (reference sequence). This CDR3 has 13 residues. The whole variable domain, remainder taken from reference TRBV19 and TRBJ2-2, is DGGITQSPKYLFRKEGQNVTLSCEQNLNHDAMYWYRQDPGQGLRLIYYSQIVNDFQKGDIAEGYSVSREKKESFPLTVTSAQKNPTAFYLCASTTRPTGELFFGEGSRLTVL.

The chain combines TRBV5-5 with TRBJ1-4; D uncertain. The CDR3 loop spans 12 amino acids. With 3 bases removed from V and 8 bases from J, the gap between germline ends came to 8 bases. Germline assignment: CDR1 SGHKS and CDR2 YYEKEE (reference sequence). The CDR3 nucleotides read TGTGCCAGCAGCTCCCTCGGGGAAAAACTGTTTTTT. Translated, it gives CASSSLGEKLFF.

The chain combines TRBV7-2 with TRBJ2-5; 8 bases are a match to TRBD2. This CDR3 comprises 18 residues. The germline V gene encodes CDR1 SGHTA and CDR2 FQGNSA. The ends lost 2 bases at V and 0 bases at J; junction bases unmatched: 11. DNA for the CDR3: TGTGCCAGCAGCTTAAGGAGCAGCGGGAGTCCCCACCAAGAGACCCAGTACTTC. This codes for CASSLRSSGSPHQETQYF.

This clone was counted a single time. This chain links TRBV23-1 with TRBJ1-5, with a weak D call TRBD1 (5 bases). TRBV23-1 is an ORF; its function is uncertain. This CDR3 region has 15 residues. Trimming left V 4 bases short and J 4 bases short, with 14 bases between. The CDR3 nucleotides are TGCGCCAGCAGTCCCGGGCAGGACATAAATCAGCCCCAGCATTTT. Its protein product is CASSPGQDINQPQHF.

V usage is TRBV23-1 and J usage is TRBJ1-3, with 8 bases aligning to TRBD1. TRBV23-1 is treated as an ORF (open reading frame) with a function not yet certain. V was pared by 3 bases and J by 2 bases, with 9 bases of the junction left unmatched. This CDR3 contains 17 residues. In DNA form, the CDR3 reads TGCGCCAGCAGTCAGGGGGGCAGGGGGCTTCCTGGAAACACCATATATTTT. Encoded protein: CASSQGGRGLPGNTIYF.